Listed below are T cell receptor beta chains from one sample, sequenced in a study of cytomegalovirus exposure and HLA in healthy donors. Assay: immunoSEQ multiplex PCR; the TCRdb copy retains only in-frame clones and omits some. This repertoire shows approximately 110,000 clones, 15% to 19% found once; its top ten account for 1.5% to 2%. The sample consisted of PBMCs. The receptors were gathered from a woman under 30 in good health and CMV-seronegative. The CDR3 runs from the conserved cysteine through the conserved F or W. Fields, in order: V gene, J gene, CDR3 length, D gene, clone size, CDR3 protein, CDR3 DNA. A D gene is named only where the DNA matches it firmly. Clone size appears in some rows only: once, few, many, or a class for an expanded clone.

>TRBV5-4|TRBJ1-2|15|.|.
CASSDPAGGVYGYTF
TGTGCCAGCAGCGATCCTGCGGGAGGGGTTTATGGCTACACCTTC
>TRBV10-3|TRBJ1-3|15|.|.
CAISDTGVAGNTIYF
TGTGCCATCAGTGACACGGGGGTCGCTGGAAACACCATATATTTT
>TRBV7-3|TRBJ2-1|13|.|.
CASSWGLRNEQFF
TGTGCCAGCAGCTGGGGCCTACGCAATGAGCAGTTCTTC
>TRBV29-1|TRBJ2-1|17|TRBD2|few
CSGTGLAGEISYNEQFF
TGCAGTGGGACCGGACTAGCGGGAGAAATCTCCTACAATGAGCAGTTCTTC
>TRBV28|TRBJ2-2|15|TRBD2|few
CASRPSGANTGELFF
TGTGCCAGCAGACCTAGCGGTGCGAACACCGGGGAGCTGTTTTTT
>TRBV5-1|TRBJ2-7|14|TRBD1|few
CASSSGQSSYEQYF
TGCGCCAGCAGCTCGGGACAGAGCTCCTACGAGCAGTACTTC
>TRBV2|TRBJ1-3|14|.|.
CASSGVSERNTIYF
TGTGCCAGCAGTGGGGTCAGCGAAAGGAACACCATATATTTT
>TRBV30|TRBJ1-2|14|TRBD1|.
CAWSGPGGPSGYTF
TGTGCCTGGAGTGGCCCAGGGGGCCCTAGTGGCTACACCTTC
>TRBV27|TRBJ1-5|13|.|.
CASSFSQNQPQHF
TGTGCCAGCAGTTTTTCACAGAATCAGCCCCAGCATTTT
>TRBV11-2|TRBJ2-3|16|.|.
CASSPFGVISRDTQYF
TGTGCCAGCAGCCCGTTCGGGGTAATCAGCAGAGATACGCAGTATTTT
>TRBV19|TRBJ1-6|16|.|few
CASSIGGTPPDSPLHF
TGTGCCAGTAGTATTGGCGGGACCCCCCCTGATTCACCCCTCCACTTT
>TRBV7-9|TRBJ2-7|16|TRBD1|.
CASSSPRGQGVHEQYF
TGTGCCAGCAGCTCGCCTCGGGGACAGGGTGTCCACGAGCAGTACTTC
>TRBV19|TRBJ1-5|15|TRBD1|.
CASRPGQHHNQPQHF
TGTGCCAGTAGACCGGGACAGCACCACAATCAGCCCCAGCATTTT
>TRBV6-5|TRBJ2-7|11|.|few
CASRQGPEQYF
TGTGCCAGCAGACAGGGACCCGAGCAGTACTTC
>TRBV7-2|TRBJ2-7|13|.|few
CASSIRGAHEQYF
TGTGCCAGCAGTATCAGGGGAGCCCACGAGCAGTACTTC
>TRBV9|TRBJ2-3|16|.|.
CASSLSTRISTDTQYF
TGTGCCAGCAGCCTTTCAACTAGAATTAGCACAGATACGCAGTATTTT
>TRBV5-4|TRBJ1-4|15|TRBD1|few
CASSPEPGQGEKLFF
TGTGCCAGCAGCCCCGAACCGGGACAGGGGGAAAAACTGTTTTTT
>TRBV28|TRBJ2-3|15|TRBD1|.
CASKNGQGQTDTQYF
TGTGCCAGCAAAAACGGACAGGGCCAGACAGATACGCAGTATTTT